This TCR beta chain came from a study of T cells expressing NK-cell markers (dated by TCRdb to about 2020). Study-wide context: Fewer than ten donors provided sorted CD3+CD56+NKG2C+, CD3+CD56+NKG2C- and CD3+CD56-NKG2C+ T-cell subsets, whose TCR beta-chain repertoires were profiled. Among the eight sequenced donors, only one was HCMV-seronegative, while the other seven were HCMV-seropositive. Randomly selected healthy volunteers, three men and five women, were used as the eight sequenced donors. Libraries were sequenced as 2 x 150 bp reads on Illumina HiSeq 2000/2500, MiSeq or NextSeq.

Study-wide conclusions, independent of this receptor: Whether the expanded NKG2C-expressing T cell clones were specific for HCMV antigens was left unclear. Those dominant clonotypes were again the most abundant among CD3+CD56-NKG2C+ cells in a few donors, at about 25-60.1%. In five to seven donors, the dominant CD3+CD56+NKG2C+ clonotypes were found to rank among the top 10 CD8+ clonotypes and to make up about 1.0-7.5% of CD8+ T cells.

To determine HCMV serostatus, a commercial ELISA kit was used to detect HCMV-specific IgG in serum. Peripheral blood mononuclear cells were isolated from blood by Ficoll density gradient centrifugation. The instrument was an Illumina HiSeq 2000. TCR beta cDNA libraries were prepared using 5'RACE template switching, which introduced a universal primer site and unique molecular identifiers. Priming for cDNA synthesis came from the TCR beta constant segment, and two successive PCR amplification steps followed. Per the authors' processing: Reads were demultiplexed and grouped by UMI with MIGEC, and clonotypes were assembled and quantified with MiTCR. Only TCR cDNA sequences supported by at least two reads were kept to exclude erroneous sequences. Downstream repertoire analysis used the tcR package, and clonotypes were matched across fractions by CDR3 nucleotide sequence plus V segment. VDJmatch was used to annotate antigen specificity against VDJdb, with one amino acid substitution allowed in CDR3. TCRdb reprocessed the public reads and reports one entry per CDR3 protein sequence, without DNA. These V and J calls are TCRdb output, not the study's own analysis. The sample table holds some 410,000 distinct CDR3 sequences. In total, the top ten clones hold 6% to 8% of the sample.

As to this clonotype: The antigen this receptor binds is unknown.

The CDR3 holds 15 amino acids from the cysteine to the phenylalanine. The nucleotide record is missing. The germline V gene supplies CDR1 MNHEY and CDR2 SVGAGI. This receptor chain uses TRBV6-5 and TRBJ2-5; there is no DNA to check the TCRdb D call of TRBD2. The sample was blood T cells: a sorted CD56 or NKG2C T cell subset, CD4+ or CD8+ T cells, or bulk PBMC T cells (not recorded which). The clonotype originates from a woman aged 18 to 75 in good health. The CDR3 protein sequence reads: CASSYGTGRAETQYF.